Included here is one TCR beta chain sequence, with context. Its antigen remains unidentified. The data derive from a study of T cell repertoires in cytomegalovirus infection. On the study more broadly: Matching HLA type and CMV infection were both indicated by public TCR beta signatures. Study results and caveats: The ex vivo response was dominated by HLA-C-restricted CMV-specific TCR beta clonotypes. Cumulative frequency of public TCR beta families picked out carriers of CMV plus the relevant HLA.

TCRdb fed the reads into MiXCR, producing one record per CDR3 protein. Of around 550,000 distinct CDR3 sequences in the sample, less than 30% were seen once. Sequences were obtained from PBMCs. The receptor comes from a human donor in good health (CMV status not recorded). Some clones in this sample may be carry-over from other donors' samples.

DNA of the CDR3: TGTGCCAGCCTAGACCATAGCGGGAGGTACGAGCAGTACTTC. Translation: CASLDHSGRYEQYF. V is TRBV6-2 or TRBV6-3 and J is TRBJ2-7; 10 bases line up with TRBD2. Germline values: CDR1 MNHEY, CDR2 SVGEGT. The CDR3 length is 14 residues. With V trimmed by 8 bases and J by 4 bases, 8 bases remained unmatched.